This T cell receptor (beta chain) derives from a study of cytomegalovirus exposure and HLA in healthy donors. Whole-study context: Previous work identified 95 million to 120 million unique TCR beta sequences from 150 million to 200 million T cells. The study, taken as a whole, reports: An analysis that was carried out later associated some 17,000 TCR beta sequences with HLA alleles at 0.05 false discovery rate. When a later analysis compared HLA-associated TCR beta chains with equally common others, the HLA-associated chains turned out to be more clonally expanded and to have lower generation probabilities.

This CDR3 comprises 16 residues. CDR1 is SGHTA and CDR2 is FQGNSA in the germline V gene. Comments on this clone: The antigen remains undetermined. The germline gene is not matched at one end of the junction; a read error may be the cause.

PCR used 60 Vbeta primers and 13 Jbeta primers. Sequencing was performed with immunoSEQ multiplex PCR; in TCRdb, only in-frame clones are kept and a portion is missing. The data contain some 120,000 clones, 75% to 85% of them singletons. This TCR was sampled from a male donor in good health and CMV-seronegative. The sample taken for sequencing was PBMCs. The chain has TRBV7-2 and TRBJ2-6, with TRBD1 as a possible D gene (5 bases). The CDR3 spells CASSLEKAAGANGLTF. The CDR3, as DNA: TGTGCCAGCAGCTTAGAAAAGGCGGCTGGGGCCAACGGCCTGACTTTC.